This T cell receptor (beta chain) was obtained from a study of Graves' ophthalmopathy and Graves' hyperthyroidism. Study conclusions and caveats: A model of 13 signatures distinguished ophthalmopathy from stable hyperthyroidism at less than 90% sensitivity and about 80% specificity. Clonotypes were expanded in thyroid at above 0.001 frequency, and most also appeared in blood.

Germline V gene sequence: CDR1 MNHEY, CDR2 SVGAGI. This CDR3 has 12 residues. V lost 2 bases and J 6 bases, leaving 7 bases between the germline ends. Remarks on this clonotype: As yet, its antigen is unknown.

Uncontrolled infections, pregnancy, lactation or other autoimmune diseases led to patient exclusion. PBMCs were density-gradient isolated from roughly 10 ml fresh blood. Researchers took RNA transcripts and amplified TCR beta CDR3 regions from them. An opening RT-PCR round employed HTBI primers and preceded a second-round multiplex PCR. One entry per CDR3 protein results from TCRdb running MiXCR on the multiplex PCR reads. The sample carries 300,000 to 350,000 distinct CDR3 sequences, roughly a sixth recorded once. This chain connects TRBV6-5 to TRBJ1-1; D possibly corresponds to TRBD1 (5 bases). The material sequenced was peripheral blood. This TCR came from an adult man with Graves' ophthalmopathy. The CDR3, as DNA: TGTGCCAGCAGTTACATAGGGGCTGAAGCTTTCTTT. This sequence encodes CASSYIGAEAFF.